Listed here are 24 T cell receptor beta chains from one sample, sequenced in a study of T cell clonotyping in hematopoietic cell transplantation. Repertoires were generated with immunoSEQ multiplex PCR, while TCRdb's copy carries only in-frame clones and drops some. Found here are roughly 46,000 clones, 82% of them singletons; the top ten hold around 5.3%. Time point meaning: recipient sample about 28 days before transplant, after cytoreduction. The material sequenced was peripheral blood mononuclear cells, taken before stem cell transplant. The receptors stem from a man between 60 and 75 years old with myelodysplastic syndrome. Some clones in this sample may be carry-over from other donors' samples.

The chain recombines TRBV30 with TRBJ1-1; no clear D gene. Trimming left V 3 bases short and J 4 bases short, with 6 bases between. CDR1 and CDR2 (germline): GTSNPN, SVGIG (reference sequence). The CDR3 extends over 11 amino acids. The CDR3 coding sequence is TGTGCCTGGAGGGGAATCACTGAAGCTTTCTTT. Amino acids: CAWRGITEAFF.

The chain combines TRBV6-5 with TRBJ2-2, with D perhaps TRBD2 (6 bases). The germline CDR1 and CDR2 sequences are MNHEY and SVGAGI. V lost 0 bases to trimming and J lost 4 bases, with 9 bases between them. This CDR3 is built from 15 residues. The CDR3 sequence: CASSYSMGGTGELFF. For the CDR3, the DNA is TGTGCCAGCAGTTACTCGATGGGGGGCACCGGGGAGCTGTTTTTT.

This chain joins TRBV7-2 and TRBJ2-4; D possibly corresponds to TRBD1 (5 bases). The V gene's germline CDR1 is SGHTA and CDR2 FQGNSA. The CDR3 runs 14 residues. Trimming cost V 1 base and J 6 bases, with 10 bases left between them. The CDR3 nucleotides read TGTGCCAGCAGCTTAGATCGACAGATAAACATTCAGTACTTC. This translates into CASSLDRQINIQYF.

This chain uses TRBV21-1 with TRBJ2-3; the table's D gene call, TRBD1, was not cross checked with the DNA. TRBV21-1 is a known pseudogene. This CDR3 has 16 amino acids. This chain's CDR3 is CASSPRRAGPPDTQYF. CDR3 bases: TGTGCCAGCAGCCCTAGAAGGGCAGGGCCCCCAGATACGCAGTATTTT.

The chain combines TRBV7-6 with TRBJ2-3; D is perhaps TRBD1 (5 bases). Trimming removed 3 bases at V and 7 bases at J, with 14 bases between. In germline, CDR1 is SGHVS, CDR2 FNYEAQ. The CDR3 contains 14 residues. CDR3 in amino acids: CASSFSQGLNTQYF. CDR3 DNA sequence: TGTGCCAGCAGCTTTAGCCAGGGCTTGAATACGCAGTATTTT.

The chain has TRBV28 and TRBJ1-1, with D unresolved. The CDR3 runs to 11 residues. V was cut by 6 bases and J by 2 bases, with 4 bases left in between. Per germline, CDR1 MDHEN and CDR2 SYDVKM. The CDR3 region is CASRENTEAFF. CDR3 DNA: TGTGCCAGCAGGGAAAACACTGAAGCTTTCTTT.

The gene calls are TRBV10-1 and TRBJ2-5, with a weak D call TRBD2 (5 bases). Germline V lookup: CDR1 WNHNN, CDR2 SYGVQD (reference sequence). This CDR3 region has 13 residues. Trimming removed 4 bases at V and 1 base at J, with 7 bases between. CDR3 residues: CASSVGSQETQYF. The CDR3 bases are TGCGCCAGCAGTGTAGGGAGCCAAGAGACCCAGTACTTC.

CDR3 in DNA: TGTGCCAGCAGTGGGTATTCGACAGGGGGCGACTATGGCTACACCTTC. This encodes CASSGYSTGGDYGYTF. V is TRBV28 and J is TRBJ1-2, with 10 bases fitting TRBD1. The CDR3 contains 16 residues. Losses at the gene ends were 5 bases for V and 3 bases for J; bases not matched to a gene: 9. Per the germline V gene, CDR1 is MDHEN and CDR2 is SYDVKM.

The J gene is TRBJ2-3, the V gene TRBV13; the match to TRBD1 covers 9 bases. Losses at the gene ends were 0 bases for V and 2 bases for J; bases not matched to a gene: 6. Per the germline V gene, CDR1 is PRHDT and CDR2 is FYEKMQ (reference sequence). The CDR3 is made up of 17 amino acids. CDR3 DNA: TGTGCCAGCAGCTTAGGACAGGGGGCGCGTTTCACAGATACGCAGTATTTT. Encoded protein: CASSLGQGARFTDTQYF.

The chain recombines TRBV7-2 with TRBJ1-2; possible D gene TRBD1, 6 bases. The germline CDR1 and CDR2 sequences are SGHTA and FQGNSA. V dropped 5 bases and J dropped 4 bases, with 23 bases sitting between them. The CDR3 has 17 amino acids. The CDR3 loop is CASSLDSGASRGYGYTF. DNA for the CDR3: TGTGCCAGCAGCCTGGACAGCGGAGCATCAAGGGGCTATGGCTACACCTTC.

The V gene is TRBV7-6, the J gene TRBJ1-1; no clear D. The germline V and J ends were trimmed by 1 base and 4 bases, with 10 bases remaining between them. The CDR3 sequence is 14 residues long. Germline V gene lookup returns CDR1 SGHVS and CDR2 FNYEAQ. The CDR3 DNA sequence: TGTGCCAGCAGCTTAGAGGTTTTGGGCACTGAAGCTTTCTTT. The encoded protein is CASSLEVLGTEAFF. The full variable domain, its missing parts supplied by reference TRBV7-6 and TRBJ1-1, is GAGVSQSPRYKVTKRGQDVALRCDPISGHVSLYWYRQALGQGPEFLTYFNYEAQQDKSGLPNDRFSAERPEGSISTLTIQRTEQRDSAMYRCASSLEVLGTEAFFGQGTRLTVV.

The chain recombines TRBV28 with TRBJ2-1, with D maybe TRBD1 (6 bases). This CDR3 region has 15 residues. Germline CDR1 is MDHEN and CDR2 is SYDVKM. Trimming pared 1 base from V and 4 bases from J, leaving 11 bases between. CDR3 loop: CASSLYRALYNEQFF. CDR3 nucleotides: TGTGCCAGCAGTTTATACAGGGCCTTATACAATGAGCAGTTCTTC.

V is TRBV30 and J is TRBJ1-6, with a tentative D call TRBD1 (5 bases). Germline CDR1 and CDR2: GTSNPN and SVGIG (reference sequence). CDR3 length equals 18 residues. V dropped 0 bases and J dropped 7 bases, with 22 bases sitting between them. Here the CDR3 reads CAWSVRRATVYGNSPLHF. The DNA of the CDR3 is TGTGCCTGGAGTGTACGCAGGGCGACAGTGTACGGGAATTCACCCCTCCACTTT. Supplemented by reference TRBV30 and TRBJ1-6, the full variable domain reads SQTIHQWPATLVQPVGSPLSLECTVEGTSNPNLYWYRQAAGRGLQLLFYSVGIGQISSEVPQNLSASRPQDRQFILSSKKLLLSDSGFYLCAWSVRRATVYGNSPLHFGNGTRLTVT.

This clone was seen more than once but under ten times. The chain links TRBV27 to TRBJ1-3; D unclear. The CDR3 is 13 amino acids. Trimming stripped 2 bases from V and 4 bases from J, with 6 bases between. Germline lookup yields CDR1 MNHEY and CDR2 SMNVEV (reference sequence). The DNA of the CDR3 is TGTGCCAGCAGTTTAATGTGGGGAAACACCATATATTTT. This sequence encodes CASSLMWGNTIYF.

The chain uses TRBV5-1 and TRBJ2-5; D is possibly TRBD2 (6 bases). The CDR3 is 13 amino acids. V lost 3 bases and J lost 1, with 7 bases in between. CDR1 and CDR2 (germline): SGHRS, YFSETQ. This CDR3 is CASSWGLQETQYF. CDR3 nucleotides: TGCGCCAGCAGCTGGGGACTCCAAGAGACCCAGTACTTC.

The V and J genes are TRBV18 and TRBJ1-3; 9 nucleotides line up with TRBD1. CDR3 length equals 15 residues. Germline CDR1 is KGHSH and CDR2 is LQKENI. The trim removed 5 bases at V and 4 bases at J, leaving 6 bases unmatched. CDR3 protein: CASSLQGANGNTIYF. CDR3 DNA sequence: TGTGCCAGCTCATTACAGGGGGCGAACGGAAACACCATATATTTT.

The CDR3 region is CASSPPRYEQYF. Here the CDR3 DNA reads TGTGCCAGCAGCCCGCCGCGCTACGAGCAGTACTTC. The chain joins TRBV6-6 to TRBJ2-7; D uncertain. This CDR3 has 12 amino acids. Deletions cut 6 bases from V and 3 bases from J, with 9 bases between. The germline V gene encodes CDR1 MNHNY and CDR2 SVGAGI (reference sequence).

This sequence joins TRBV27 and TRBJ2-7; the match to TRBD1 covers 7 bases. J lost 5 bases, V lost 8 bases, and 9 bases had no gene match. Germline values: CDR1 MNHEY, CDR2 SMNVEV (reference sequence). The CDR3 consists of 13 residues. As DNA, the CDR3 is TGTGCCAGCGGGCGACAGGGCCCCCACGAGCAGTACTTC. It specifies CASGRQGPHEQYF.

This CDR3 reads CASSLVSGNSPLHF. The CDR3 DNA follows: TGTGCCAGCAGCTTAGTATCAGGGAATTCACCCCTCCACTTT. This chain joins TRBV11-2 and TRBJ1-6, with D possibly being TRBD1 (5 bases). The CDR3 has 14 amino acids. CDR1 and CDR2 (germline): SGHAT, FQNNGV. V lost 1 base and J 7 bases, leaving 8 bases between the germline ends.

This clone was counted a single time. This chain joins TRBV4-3 and TRBJ1-6, with D unresolved. V dropped 0 bases and J dropped 7 bases, with 13 bases sitting between them. The V gene's germline CDR1 is LGHNA and CDR2 YSLEER. The CDR3 is 16 amino acids. The CDR3 protein is CASSQDSSGGNSPLHF. The CDR3 DNA reads TGCGCCAGCAGCCAAGATTCCTCGGGAGGGAATTCACCCCTCCACTTT.

The V gene is TRBV4-3, the J gene TRBJ2-3, with D possibly matching TRBD1 (7 bases). Germline lookup yields CDR1 LGHNA and CDR2 YSLEER. Trimming pared 1 base from V and 2 bases from J, leaving 13 bases between. The CDR3 length is 16 residues. The CDR3 is CASSQVGGTATDTQYF. The CDR3 bases are TGCGCCAGCAGCCAAGTTGGAGGGACAGCCACAGATACGCAGTATTTT.

This clone was observed a few times. The chain is built from TRBV18 and TRBJ1-5; D is unclear. This CDR3 is 15 amino acids long. The V end was cut by 3 bases, the J end by 2 bases, with 11 bases between. Germline V gene data show CDR1 as KGHSH and CDR2 as LQKENI. The CDR3 loop is CASSPSGFRNQPQHF. The DNA for the CDR3 is TGTGCCAGCTCACCGTCGGGGTTTCGCAATCAGCCCCAGCATTTT.

The chain recombines TRBV6-6 with TRBJ2-7; D could derive from TRBD1 or TRBD2 (5 bases each). The germline V and J ends were trimmed by 6 bases and 0 bases, with 9 bases remaining between them. Germline CDR1 reads MNHNY; CDR2 reads SVGAGI (reference sequence). This CDR3 is built from 13 residues. Written as DNA, the CDR3 is TGTGCCAGCAGGAGGGGCAGCTCCTACGAGCAGTACTTC. It encodes CASRRGSSYEQYF.

The J gene is TRBJ2-7, the V gene TRBV10-1; 8 bases align to TRBD1. There are 12 residues in the CDR3. Per the germline V gene, CDR1 is WNHNN and CDR2 is SYGVQD (reference sequence). V lost 0 bases and J lost 12; bases outside the gene matches: 4. CDR3 loop: CASSESRQGMYF. CDR3 coding DNA: TGCGCCAGCAGTGAGTCCAGACAGGGGATGTACTTC.